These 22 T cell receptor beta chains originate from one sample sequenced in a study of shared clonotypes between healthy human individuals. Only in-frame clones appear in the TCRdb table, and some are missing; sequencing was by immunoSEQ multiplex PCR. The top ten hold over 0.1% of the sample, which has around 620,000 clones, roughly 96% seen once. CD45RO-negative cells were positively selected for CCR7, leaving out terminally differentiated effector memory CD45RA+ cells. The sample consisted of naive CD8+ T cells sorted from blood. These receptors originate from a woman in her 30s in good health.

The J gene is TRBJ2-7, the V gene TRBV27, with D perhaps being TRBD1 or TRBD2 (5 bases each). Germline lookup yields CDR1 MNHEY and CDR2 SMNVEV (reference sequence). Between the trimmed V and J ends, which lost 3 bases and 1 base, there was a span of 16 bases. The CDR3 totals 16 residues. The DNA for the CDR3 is TGTGCCAGCAGTTTCTCAGCCGGGACGGCGTCCTACGAGCAGTACTTC. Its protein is CASSFSAGTASYEQYF.

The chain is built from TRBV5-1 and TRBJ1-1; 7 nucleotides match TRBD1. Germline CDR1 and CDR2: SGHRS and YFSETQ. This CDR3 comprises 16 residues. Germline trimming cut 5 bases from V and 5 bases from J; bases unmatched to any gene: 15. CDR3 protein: CASSLRTGLLRTEAFF. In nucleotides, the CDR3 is TGCGCCAGCAGTCTTAGGACAGGCCTTCTACGGACTGAAGCTTTCTTT.

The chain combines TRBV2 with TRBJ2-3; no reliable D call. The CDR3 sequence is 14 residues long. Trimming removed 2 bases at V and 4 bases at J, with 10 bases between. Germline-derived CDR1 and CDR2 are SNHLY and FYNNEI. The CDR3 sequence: CASSEKDVADTQYF. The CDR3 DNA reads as TGTGCCAGCAGTGAAAAGGACGTGGCAGATACGCAGTATTTT.

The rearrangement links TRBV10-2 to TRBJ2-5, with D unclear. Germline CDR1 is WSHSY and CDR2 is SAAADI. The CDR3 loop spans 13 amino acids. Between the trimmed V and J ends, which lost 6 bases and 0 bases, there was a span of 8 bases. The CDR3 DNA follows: TGCGCCAGCAGCCCGACGTACCAAGAGACCCAGTACTTC. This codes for CASSPTYQETQYF.

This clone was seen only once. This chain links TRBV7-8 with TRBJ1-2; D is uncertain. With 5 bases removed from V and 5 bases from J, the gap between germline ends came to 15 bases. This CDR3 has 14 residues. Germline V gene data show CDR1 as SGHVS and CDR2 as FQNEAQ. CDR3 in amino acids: CASSPRDTRYGYTF. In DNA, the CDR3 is TGTGCCAGCAGCCCCAGAGACACAAGATATGGCTACACCTTC.

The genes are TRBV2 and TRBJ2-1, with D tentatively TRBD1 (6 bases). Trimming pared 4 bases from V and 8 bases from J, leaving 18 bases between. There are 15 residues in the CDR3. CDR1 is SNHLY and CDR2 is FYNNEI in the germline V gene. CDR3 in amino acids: CASSVVTGKNDEQFF. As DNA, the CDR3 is TGTGCCAGCAGTGTAGTTACAGGGAAAAATGATGAGCAGTTCTTC. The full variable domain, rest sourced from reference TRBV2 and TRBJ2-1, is EPEVTQTPSHQVTQMGQEVILRCVPISNHLYFYWYRQILGQKVEFLVSFYNNEISEKSEIFDDQFSVERPDGSNFTLKIRSTKLEDSAMYFCASSVVTGKNDEQFFGPGTRLTVL.

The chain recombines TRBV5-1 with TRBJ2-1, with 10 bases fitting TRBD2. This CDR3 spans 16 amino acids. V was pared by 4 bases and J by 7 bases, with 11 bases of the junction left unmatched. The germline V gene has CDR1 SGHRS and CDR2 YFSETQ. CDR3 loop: CASSTLSGRAPNEQFF. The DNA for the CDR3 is TGCGCCAGCAGCACCCTGAGCGGGAGGGCACCGAATGAGCAGTTCTTC. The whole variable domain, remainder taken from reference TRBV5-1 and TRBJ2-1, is KAGVTQTPRYLIKTRGQQVTLSCSPISGHRSVSWYQQTPGQGLQFLFEYFSETQRNKGNFPGRFSGRQFSNSRSEMNVSTLELGDSALYLCASSTLSGRAPNEQFFGPGTRLTVL.

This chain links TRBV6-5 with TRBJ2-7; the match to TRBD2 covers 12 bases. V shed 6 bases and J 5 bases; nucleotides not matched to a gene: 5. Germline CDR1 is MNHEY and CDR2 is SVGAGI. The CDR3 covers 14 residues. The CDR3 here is CASSQGLAGHEQYF. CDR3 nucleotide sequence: TGTGCCAGCAGCCAGGGACTAGCGGGTCACGAGCAGTACTTC.

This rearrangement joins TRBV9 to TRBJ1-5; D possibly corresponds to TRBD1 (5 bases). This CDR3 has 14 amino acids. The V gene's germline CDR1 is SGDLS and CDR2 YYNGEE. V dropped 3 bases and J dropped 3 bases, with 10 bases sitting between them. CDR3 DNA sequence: TGTGCCAGCAGCGCAGACAGTTTCAATCAGCCCCAGCATTTT. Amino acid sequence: CASSADSFNQPQHF.

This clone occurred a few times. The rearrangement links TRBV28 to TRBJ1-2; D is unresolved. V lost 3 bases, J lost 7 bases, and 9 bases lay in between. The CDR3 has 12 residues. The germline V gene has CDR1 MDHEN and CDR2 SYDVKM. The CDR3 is CASSLVLVGYTF. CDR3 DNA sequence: TGTGCCAGCAGTTTGGTCCTCGTTGGCTACACCTTC.

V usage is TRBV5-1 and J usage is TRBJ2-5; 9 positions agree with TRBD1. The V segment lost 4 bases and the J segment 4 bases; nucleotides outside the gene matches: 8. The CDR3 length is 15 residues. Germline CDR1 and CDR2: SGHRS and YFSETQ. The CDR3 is CASSPPRDRAETQYF. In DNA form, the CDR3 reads TGCGCCAGCAGCCCGCCCCGGGACAGGGCAGAGACCCAGTACTTC.

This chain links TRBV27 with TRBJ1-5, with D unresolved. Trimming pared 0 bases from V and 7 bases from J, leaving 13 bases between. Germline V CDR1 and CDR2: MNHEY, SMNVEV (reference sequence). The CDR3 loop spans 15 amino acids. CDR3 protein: CASSLSPGFGQPQHF. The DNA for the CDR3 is TGTGCCAGCAGTTTATCCCCAGGATTTGGGCAGCCCCAGCATTTT.

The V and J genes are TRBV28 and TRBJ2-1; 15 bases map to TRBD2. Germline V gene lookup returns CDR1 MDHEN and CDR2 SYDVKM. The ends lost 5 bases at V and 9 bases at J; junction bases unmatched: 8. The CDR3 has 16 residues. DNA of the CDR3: TGTGCCAGCAGTCCTCTGGGACTAGCGGGAGGATTTGAGCAGTTCTTC. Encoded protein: CASSPLGLAGGFEQFF.

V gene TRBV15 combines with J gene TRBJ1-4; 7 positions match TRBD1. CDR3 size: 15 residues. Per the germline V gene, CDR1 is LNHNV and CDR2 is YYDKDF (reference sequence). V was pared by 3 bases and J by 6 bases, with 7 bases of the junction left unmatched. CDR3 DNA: TGTGCCACCAGCAGCCCAACAGGGGATGATGAAAAACTGTTTTTT. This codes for CATSSPTGDDEKLFF.

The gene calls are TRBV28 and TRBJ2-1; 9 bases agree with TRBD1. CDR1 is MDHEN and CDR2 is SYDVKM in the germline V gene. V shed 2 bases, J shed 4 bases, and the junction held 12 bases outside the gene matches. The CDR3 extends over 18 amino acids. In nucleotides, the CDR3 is TGTGCCAGCAGTTTAAGCCCCTCAGGGGACAGGGATTACAATGAGCAGTTCTTC. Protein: CASSLSPSGDRDYNEQFF.

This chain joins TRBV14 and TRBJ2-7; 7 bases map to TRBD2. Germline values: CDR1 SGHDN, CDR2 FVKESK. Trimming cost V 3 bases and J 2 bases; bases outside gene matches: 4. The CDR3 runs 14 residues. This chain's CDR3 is CASSQASGAYEQYF. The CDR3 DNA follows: TGTGCCAGCAGCCAGGCTAGCGGAGCCTACGAGCAGTACTTC.

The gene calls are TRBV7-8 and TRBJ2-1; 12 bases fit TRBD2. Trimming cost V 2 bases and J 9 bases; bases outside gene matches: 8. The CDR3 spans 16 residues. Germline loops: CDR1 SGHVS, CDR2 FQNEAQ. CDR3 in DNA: TGTGCCAGCAGCTTATCATTCCTAGCGGGAGGGCTTGAGCAGTTCTTC. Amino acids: CASSLSFLAGGLEQFF.

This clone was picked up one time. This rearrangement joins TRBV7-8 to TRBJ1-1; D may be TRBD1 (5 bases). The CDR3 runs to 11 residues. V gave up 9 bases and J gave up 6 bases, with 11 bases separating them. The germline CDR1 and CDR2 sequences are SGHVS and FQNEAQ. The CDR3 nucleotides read TGTGCCAGGCTAGGGGTGGCTGAAGCTTTCTTT. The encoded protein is CARLGVAEAFF.

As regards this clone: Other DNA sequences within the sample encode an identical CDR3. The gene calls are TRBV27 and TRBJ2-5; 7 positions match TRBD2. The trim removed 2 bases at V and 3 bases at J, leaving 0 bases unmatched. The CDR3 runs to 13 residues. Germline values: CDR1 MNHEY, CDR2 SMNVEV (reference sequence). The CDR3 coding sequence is TGTGCCAGCAGTTTAGGGGGGGAAGAGACCCAGTACTTC. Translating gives CASSLGGEETQYF.

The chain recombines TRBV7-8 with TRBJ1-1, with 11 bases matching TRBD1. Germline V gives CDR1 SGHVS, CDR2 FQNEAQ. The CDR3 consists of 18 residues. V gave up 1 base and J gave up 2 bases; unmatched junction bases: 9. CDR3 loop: CASSLDGTGGERNTEAFF. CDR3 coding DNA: TGTGCCAGCAGCTTAGATGGGACAGGGGGTGAAAGAAACACTGAAGCTTTCTTT.

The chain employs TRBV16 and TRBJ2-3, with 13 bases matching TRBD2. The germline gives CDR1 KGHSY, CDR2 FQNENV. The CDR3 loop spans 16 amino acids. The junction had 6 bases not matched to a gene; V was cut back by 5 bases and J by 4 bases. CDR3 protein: CASSMGLAGTADTQYF. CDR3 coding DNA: TGTGCCAGCAGCATGGGACTAGCGGGAACGGCAGATACGCAGTATTTT.

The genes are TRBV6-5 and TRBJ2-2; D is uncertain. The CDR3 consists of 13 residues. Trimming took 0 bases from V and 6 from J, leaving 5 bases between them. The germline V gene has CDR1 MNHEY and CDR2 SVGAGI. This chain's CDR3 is CASSYSGSGELFF. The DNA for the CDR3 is TGTGCCAGCAGTTACTCAGGGTCCGGGGAGCTGTTTTTT.